This TCR beta chain comes out of a study of identical twins. All of the donors were Caucasians in good health. Germline lookup yields CDR1 MNHEY and CDR2 SMNVEV (reference sequence). This CDR3 spans 17 amino acids. Trimming cost V 4 bases and J 9 bases; bases outside gene matches: 17. Whole-study findings and limits: Out-of-frame alpha sequences that twins shared showed excess low generation probability. High-abundance cord blood beta clonotypes had fewer insertions; memory repertoires showed none.

A universal primer binding site was introduced by template switching. The final cDNA contained unique molecular identifiers. One entry per CDR3 protein results from TCRdb running MiXCR on the 5' RACE reads. The sample shows approximately 620,000 distinct CDR3 sequences, less than 10% of them seen only once. A note on this clonotype: The antigen is unknown.

Separately, the same data were catalogued under a study of yellow fever vaccine responses in identical twins.

Input material: PBMCs. The genes are TRBV27 and TRBJ2-1; 8 bases align to TRBD2. This sequence originates from a young woman in good health. The CDR3 is CASSSIGSGRIDAEQFF. CDR3 sequence (DNA): TGTGCCAGCAGTTCAATTGGGAGCGGGAGAATTGATGCTGAGCAGTTCTTC.